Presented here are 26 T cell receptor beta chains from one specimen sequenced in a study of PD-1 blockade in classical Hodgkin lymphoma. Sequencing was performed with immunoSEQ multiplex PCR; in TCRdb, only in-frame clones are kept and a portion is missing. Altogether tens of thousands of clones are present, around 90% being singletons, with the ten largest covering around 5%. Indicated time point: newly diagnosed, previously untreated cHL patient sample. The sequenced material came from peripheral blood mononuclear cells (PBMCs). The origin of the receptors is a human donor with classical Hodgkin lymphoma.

The DNA of the CDR3 is TGCGCCAGCAGCCTCGTGGAGGGTCTCCAAGAGACCCAGTACTTC. Its protein product is CASSLVEGLQETQYF. The V gene is TRBV5-1, the J gene TRBJ2-5; maybe TRBD2 (6 bases). This CDR3 is built from 15 residues. Germline V gene data show CDR1 as SGHRS and CDR2 as YFSETQ. Between the trimmed V and J ends, which lost 4 bases and 1 base, there was a span of 14 bases. The whole variable domain, remainder taken from reference TRBV5-1 and TRBJ2-5, is KAGVTQTPRYLIKTRGQQVTLSCSPISGHRSVSWYQQTPGQGLQFLFEYFSETQRNKGNFPGRFSGRQFSNSRSEMNVSTLELGDSALYLCASSLVEGLQETQYFGPGTRLLVL.

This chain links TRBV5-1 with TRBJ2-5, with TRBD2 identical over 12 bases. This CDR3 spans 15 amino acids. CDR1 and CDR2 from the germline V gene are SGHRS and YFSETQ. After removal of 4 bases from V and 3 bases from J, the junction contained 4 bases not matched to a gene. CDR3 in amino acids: CASSVRLAGEETQYF. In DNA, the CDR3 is TGCGCCAGCAGCGTCCGACTAGCGGGAGAAGAGACCCAGTACTTC.

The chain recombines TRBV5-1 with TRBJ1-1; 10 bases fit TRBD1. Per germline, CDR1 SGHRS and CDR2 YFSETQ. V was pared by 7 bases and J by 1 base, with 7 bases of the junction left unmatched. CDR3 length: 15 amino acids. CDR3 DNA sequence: TGCGCCAGCCTCCGGGACAGGGGAAGGAACACTGAAGCTTTCTTT. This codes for CASLRDRGRNTEAFF. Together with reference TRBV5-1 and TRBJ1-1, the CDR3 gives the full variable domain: KAGVTQTPRYLIKTRGQQVTLSCSPISGHRSVSWYQQTPGQGLQFLFEYFSETQRNKGNFPGRFSGRQFSNSRSEMNVSTLELGDSALYLCASLRDRGRNTEAFFGQGTRLTVV.

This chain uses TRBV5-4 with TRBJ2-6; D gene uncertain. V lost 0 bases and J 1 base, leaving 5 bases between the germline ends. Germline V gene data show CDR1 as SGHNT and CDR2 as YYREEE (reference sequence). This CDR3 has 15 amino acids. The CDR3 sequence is CASSLEGSGANVLTF. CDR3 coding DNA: TGTGCCAGCAGCTTGGAGGGATCTGGGGCCAACGTCCTGACTTTC.

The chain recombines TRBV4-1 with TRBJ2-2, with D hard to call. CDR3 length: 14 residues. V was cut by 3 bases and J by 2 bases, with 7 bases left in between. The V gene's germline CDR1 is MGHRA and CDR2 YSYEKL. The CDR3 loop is CASSHDENTGELFF. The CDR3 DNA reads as TGCGCCAGCAGCCATGACGAAAACACCGGGGAGCTGTTTTTT.

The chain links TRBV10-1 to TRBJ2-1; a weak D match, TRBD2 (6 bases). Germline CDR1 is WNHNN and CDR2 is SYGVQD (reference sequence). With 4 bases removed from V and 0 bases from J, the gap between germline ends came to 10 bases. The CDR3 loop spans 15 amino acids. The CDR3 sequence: CASSGPSDSYNEQFF. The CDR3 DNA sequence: TGCGCCAGCAGTGGGCCTAGCGACTCCTACAATGAGCAGTTCTTC.

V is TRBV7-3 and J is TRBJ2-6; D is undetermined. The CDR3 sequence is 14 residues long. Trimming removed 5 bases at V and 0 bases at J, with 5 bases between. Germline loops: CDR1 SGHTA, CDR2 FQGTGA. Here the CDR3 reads CASSNGSGANVLTF. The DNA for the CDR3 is TGTGCCAGCAGCAACGGCTCTGGGGCCAACGTCCTGACTTTC.

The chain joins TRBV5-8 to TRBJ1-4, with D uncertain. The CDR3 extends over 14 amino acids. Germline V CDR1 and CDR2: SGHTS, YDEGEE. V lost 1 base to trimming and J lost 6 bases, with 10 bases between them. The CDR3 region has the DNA TGTGCCAGCAGCTTGTTCGTTGGAGATGAAAAACTGTTTTTT. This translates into CASSLFVGDEKLFF. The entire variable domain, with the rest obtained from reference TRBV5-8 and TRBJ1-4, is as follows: EAGVTQSPTHLIKTRGQQATLRCSPISGHTSVYWYQQALGLGLQFLLWYDEGEERNRGNFPPRFSGRQFPNYSSELNVNALELEDSALYLCASSLFVGDEKLFFGSGTQLSVL.

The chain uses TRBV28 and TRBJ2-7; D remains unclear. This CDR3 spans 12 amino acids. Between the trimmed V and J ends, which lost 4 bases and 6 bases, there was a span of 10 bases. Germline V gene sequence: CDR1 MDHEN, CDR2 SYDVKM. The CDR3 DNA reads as TGTGCCAGCAGTTCCTACACACGCGAGCAGTACGTC. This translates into CASSSYTREQYV.

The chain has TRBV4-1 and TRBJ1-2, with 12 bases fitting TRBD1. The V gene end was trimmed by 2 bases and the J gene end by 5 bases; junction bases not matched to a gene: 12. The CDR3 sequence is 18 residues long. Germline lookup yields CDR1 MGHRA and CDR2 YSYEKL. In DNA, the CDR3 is TGCGCCAGCAGCCAACCCCGGGACAGGGGGCGCATCGGGTATGGCTACACCTTC. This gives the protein CASSQPRDRGRIGYGYTF.

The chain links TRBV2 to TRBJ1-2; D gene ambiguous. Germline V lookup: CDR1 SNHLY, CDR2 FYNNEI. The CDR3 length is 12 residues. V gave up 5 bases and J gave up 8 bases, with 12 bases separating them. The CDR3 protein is CASSYTTAGYTF. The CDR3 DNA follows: TGTGCCAGCAGTTATACCACGGCCGGCTACACCTTC. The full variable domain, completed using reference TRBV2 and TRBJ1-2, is EPEVTQTPSHQVTQMGQEVILRCVPISNHLYFYWYRQILGQKVEFLVSFYNNEISEKSEIFDDQFSVERPDGSNFTLKIRSTKLEDSAMYFCASSYTTAGYTFGSGTRLTVV.

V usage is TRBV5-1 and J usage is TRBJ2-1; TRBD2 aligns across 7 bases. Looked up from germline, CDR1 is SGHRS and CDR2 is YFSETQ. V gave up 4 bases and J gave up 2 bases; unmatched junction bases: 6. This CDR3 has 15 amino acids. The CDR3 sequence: CASSVSSGTYNEQFF. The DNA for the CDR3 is TGCGCCAGCAGCGTCTCTAGCGGAACCTACAATGAGCAGTTCTTC. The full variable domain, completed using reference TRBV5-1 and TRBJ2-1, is KAGVTQTPRYLIKTRGQQVTLSCSPISGHRSVSWYQQTPGQGLQFLFEYFSETQRNKGNFPGRFSGRQFSNSRSEMNVSTLELGDSALYLCASSVSSGTYNEQFFGPGTRLTVL.

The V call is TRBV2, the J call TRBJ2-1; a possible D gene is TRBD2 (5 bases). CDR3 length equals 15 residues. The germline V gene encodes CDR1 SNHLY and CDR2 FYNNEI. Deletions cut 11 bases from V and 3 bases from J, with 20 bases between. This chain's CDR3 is CAGSSLVEGYNEQFF. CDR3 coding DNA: TGTGCCGGGAGTAGTTTAGTTGAGGGCTACAATGAGCAGTTCTTC.

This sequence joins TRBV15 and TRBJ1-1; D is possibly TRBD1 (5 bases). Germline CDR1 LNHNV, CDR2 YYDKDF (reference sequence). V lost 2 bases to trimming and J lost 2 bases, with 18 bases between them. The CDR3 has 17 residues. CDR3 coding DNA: TGTGCCACCAGCAGAAAAGGGACGGCCTCGGCCAACACTGAAGCTTTCTTT. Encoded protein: CATSRKGTASANTEAFF.

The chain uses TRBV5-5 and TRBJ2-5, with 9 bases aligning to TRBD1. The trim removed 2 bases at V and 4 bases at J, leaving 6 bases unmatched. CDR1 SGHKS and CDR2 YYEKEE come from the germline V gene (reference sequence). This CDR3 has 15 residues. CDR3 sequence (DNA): TGTGCCAGCAGCTTACGGAGACAGGGGGGAGAGACCCAGTACTTC. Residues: CASSLRRQGGETQYF. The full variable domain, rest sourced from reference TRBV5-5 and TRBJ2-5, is DAGVTQSPTHLIKTRGQQVTLRCSPISGHKSVSWYQQVLGQGPQFIFQYYEKEERGRGNFPDRFSARQFPNYSSELNVNALLLGDSALYLCASSLRRQGGETQYFGPGTRLLVL.

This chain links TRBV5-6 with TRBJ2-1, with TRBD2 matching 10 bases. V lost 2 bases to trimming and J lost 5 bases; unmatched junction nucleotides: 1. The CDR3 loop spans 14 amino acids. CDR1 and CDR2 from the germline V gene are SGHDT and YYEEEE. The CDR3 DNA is TGTGCCAGCAGCTTTCTAGCGGGAGACAATGAGCAGTTCTTC. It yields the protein CASSFLAGDNEQFF. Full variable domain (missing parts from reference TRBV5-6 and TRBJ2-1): DAGVTQSPTHLIKTRGQQVTLRCSPKSGHDTVSWYQQALGQGPQFIFQYYEEEERQRGNFPDRFSGHQFPNYSSELNVNALLLGDSALYLCASSFLAGDNEQFFGPGTRLTVL.

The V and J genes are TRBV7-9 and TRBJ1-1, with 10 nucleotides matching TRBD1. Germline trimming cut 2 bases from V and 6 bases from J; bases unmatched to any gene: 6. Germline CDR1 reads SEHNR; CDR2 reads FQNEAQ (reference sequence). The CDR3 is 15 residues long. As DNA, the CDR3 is TGTGCCAGCAGCTTATTTGAGACAGGGGGCTCTGAAGCTTTCTTT. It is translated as CASSLFETGGSEAFF.

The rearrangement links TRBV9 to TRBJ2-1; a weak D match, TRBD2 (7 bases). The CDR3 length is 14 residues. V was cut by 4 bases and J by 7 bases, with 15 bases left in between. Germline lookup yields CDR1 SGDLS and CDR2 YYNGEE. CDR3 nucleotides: TGTGCCAGCAGCCCTCGGGGGGACATTAATGAGCAGTTCTTC. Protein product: CASSPRGDINEQFF.

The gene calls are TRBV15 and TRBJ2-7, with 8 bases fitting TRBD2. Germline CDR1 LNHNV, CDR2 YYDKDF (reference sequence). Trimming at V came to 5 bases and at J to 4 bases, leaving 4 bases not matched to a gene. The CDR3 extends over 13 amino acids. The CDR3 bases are TGTGCCACCAGCCCCGCTAGCGGGTACGAGCAGTACTTC. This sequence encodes CATSPASGYEQYF.

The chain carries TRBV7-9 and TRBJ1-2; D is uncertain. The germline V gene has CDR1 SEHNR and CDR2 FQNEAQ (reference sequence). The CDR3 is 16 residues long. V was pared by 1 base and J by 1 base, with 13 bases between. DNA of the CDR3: TGTGCCAGCAGCTTAGGCGGCGGCACATTTAACTATGGCTACACCTTC. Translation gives CASSLGGGTFNYGYTF.

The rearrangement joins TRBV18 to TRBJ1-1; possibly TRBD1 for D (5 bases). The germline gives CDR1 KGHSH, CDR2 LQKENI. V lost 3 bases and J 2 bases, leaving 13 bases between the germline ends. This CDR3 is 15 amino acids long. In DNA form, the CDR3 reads TGTGCCAGCTCACCGCGGCAGGGACCAAACACTGAAGCTTTCTTT. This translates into CASSPRQGPNTEAFF.

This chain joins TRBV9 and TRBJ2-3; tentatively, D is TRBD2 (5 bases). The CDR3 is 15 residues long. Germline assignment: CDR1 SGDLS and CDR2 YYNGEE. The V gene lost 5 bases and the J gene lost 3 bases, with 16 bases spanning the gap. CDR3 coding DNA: TGTGCCAGCAGTCCATCCGGGGTATGGACAGATACGCAGTATTTT. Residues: CASSPSGVWTDTQYF.

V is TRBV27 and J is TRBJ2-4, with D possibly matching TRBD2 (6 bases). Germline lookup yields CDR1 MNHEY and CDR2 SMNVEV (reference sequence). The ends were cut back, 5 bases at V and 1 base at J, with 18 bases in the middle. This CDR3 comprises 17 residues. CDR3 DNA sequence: TGTGCCAGCAGTCCGGGGGTTCTTTCTGGGGCCAAAAACATTCAGTACTTC. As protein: CASSPGVLSGAKNIQYF.

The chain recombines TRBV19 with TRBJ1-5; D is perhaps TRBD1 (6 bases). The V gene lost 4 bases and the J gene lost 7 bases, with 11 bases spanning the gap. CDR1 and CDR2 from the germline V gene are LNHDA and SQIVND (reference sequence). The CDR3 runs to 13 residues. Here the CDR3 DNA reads TGTGCCAGTAGTAACAGGGTTTTCCAGCCCCAGCATTTT. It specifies CASSNRVFQPQHF.

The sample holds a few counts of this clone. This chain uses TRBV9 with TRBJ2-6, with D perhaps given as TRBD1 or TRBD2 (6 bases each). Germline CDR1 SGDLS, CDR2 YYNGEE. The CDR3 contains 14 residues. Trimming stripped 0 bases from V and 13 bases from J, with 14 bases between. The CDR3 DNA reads TGTGCCAGCAGCGTAGTTTGGGGGGCAGAAGTCCTGACTTTC. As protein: CASSVVWGAEVLTF.

The CDR3 sequence is CASSLESSGEQYF. CDR3 DNA: TGTGCCAGCAGCTTGGAGTCTAGCGGTGAGCAGTACTTC. This chain joins TRBV5-4 and TRBJ2-7, with 7 bases lining up with TRBD2. The CDR3 is made up of 13 amino acids. Germline CDR1 and CDR2: SGHNT and YYREEE (reference sequence). Trimming took 0 bases from V and 7 from J; bases not matched to a gene: 4.